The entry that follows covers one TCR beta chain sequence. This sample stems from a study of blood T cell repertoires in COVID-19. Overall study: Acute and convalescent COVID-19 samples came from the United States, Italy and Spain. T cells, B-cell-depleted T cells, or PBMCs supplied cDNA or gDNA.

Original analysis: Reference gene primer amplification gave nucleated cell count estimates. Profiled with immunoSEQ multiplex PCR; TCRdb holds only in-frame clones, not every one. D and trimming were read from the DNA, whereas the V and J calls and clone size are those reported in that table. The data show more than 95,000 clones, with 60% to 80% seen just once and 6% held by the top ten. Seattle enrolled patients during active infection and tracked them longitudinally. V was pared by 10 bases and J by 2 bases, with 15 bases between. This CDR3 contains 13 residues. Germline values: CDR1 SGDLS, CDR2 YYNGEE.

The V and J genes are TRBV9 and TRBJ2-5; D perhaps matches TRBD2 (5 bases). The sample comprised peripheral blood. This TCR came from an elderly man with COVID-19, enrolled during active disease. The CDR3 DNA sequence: TGTGCCCCGGGGTCGAGGCGACAAGAGACCCAGTACTTC. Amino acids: CAPGSRRQETQYF.